What follows are 19 T cell receptor beta chains derived from one specimen sequenced in a study of identical twins. TCRdb processed the 5' RACE reads anew with MiXCR; each CDR3 protein has one entry. Of roughly 720,000 distinct CDR3 sequences listed, 18% are singletons. The sample also formed part of further work on T cells expressing NK-cell markers.

Sequenced input: PBMCs. The receptors here all came from a woman under 30 in good health.

The rearrangement links TRBV20-1 to TRBJ2-1, with D perhaps assigned TRBD1 or TRBD2 (5 bases each). Per the germline V gene, CDR1 is DFQATT and CDR2 is SNEGSKA (reference sequence). Deletions cut 4 bases from V and 0 bases from J, with 13 bases between. The CDR3 sequence is 15 residues long. In nucleotides, the CDR3 is TGCAGTGCTATTACGGCAGGGAGCTCCTACAATGAGCAGTTCTTC. It codes for CSAITAGSSYNEQFF.

This chain links TRBV5-1 with TRBJ2-3; D is unclear. V dropped 2 bases and J dropped 0 bases, with 7 bases sitting between them. The CDR3 is 14 amino acids. The V gene's germline CDR1 is SGHRS and CDR2 YFSETQ. CDR3: CASSFRPSTDTQYF. CDR3 sequence (DNA): TGCGCCAGCAGCTTTAGACCGAGCACAGATACGCAGTATTTT.

The CDR3 reads CSARGAPRASFTEAFF. CDR3 in DNA: TGCAGTGCTAGAGGTGCCCCTCGGGCGTCGTTCACTGAAGCTTTCTTT. The chain joins TRBV20-1 to TRBJ1-1; D gene unclear. The V gene lost 1 base and the J gene lost 4 bases, with 19 bases spanning the gap. The germline gives CDR1 DFQATT, CDR2 SNEGSKA (reference sequence). The CDR3 totals 16 residues.

As DNA, the CDR3 is TGTGCCAGCAGCTTATCTAGCGGGGTTTCTTTGGATGAGCAGTTCTTC. Translated: CASSLSSGVSLDEQFF. This rearrangement joins TRBV11-3 to TRBJ2-1, with 9 nucleotides matching TRBD2. The CDR3 consists of 16 residues. CDR1 and CDR2 (germline): SGHNT, YENEEA. Unmatched junction bases numbered 10, after V lost 2 bases and J lost 8 bases.

This chain links TRBV6-5 with TRBJ1-1; D ambiguous. CDR3 length equals 11 residues. Germline CDR1 and CDR2: MNHEY and SVGAGI. The ends were cut back, 3 bases at V and 6 bases at J, with 5 bases in the middle. The CDR3 sequence is CASSYGPEAFF. Here the CDR3 DNA reads TGTGCCAGCAGTTATGGTCCTGAAGCTTTCTTT.

This clonotype was seen just once. J is TRBJ2-7 and V is TRBV20-1; TRBD2 is a possible D gene (6 bases). Trimming took 0 bases from V and 3 from J, leaving 9 bases between them. Per the germline V gene, CDR1 is DFQATT and CDR2 is SNEGSKA (reference sequence). CDR3 length: 13 residues. CDR3 in DNA: TGCAGTGCTAGAGATGTGGGAGGCTACGAGCAGTACTTC. This encodes CSARDVGGYEQYF.

The rearrangement joins TRBV6-1 to TRBJ2-5; D may be TRBD2 (7 bases). CDR3 length equals 13 residues. The germline gives CDR1 MNHNS, CDR2 SASEGT. V lost 5 bases and J 4 bases, leaving 11 bases between the germline ends. The CDR3 reads CASSQGRAETQYF. The CDR3, as DNA: TGTGCCAGCAGTCAGGGGAGGGCAGAGACCCAGTACTTC.

In its sample, this clonotype was seen a few times. The genes are TRBV7-3 and TRBJ1-1, with D possibly matching TRBD1 (6 bases). This CDR3 comprises 12 residues. Per the germline V gene, CDR1 is SGHTA and CDR2 is FQGTGA. V was cut by 4 bases and J by 11 bases, with 14 bases left in between. CDR3: CASSSSRGGAFF. The CDR3 coding sequence is TGTGCCAGCAGCTCTAGTCGAGGGGGGGCTTTCTTT.

The sample holds a few counts of this clonotype. The V and J genes are TRBV5-1 and TRBJ2-1; 7 bases match TRBD2. The CDR3 extends over 15 amino acids. Per germline, CDR1 SGHRS and CDR2 YFSETQ. V trimming: 2 bases; J trimming: 4 bases; junction bases outside the gene matches: 6. CDR3 in DNA: TGCGCCAGCAGCTTAGGCGGGAGAACTTACAATGAGCAGTTCTTC. As protein: CASSLGGRTYNEQFF.

The chain combines TRBV7-6 with TRBJ2-4, with a weak D call TRBD1 (7 bases). Germline V gene lookup returns CDR1 SGHVS and CDR2 FNYEAQ. The ends were cut back, 0 bases at V and 3 bases at J, with 12 bases in the middle. The CDR3 is 16 residues long. As DNA, the CDR3 is TGTGCCAGCAGCTTAGCCCCAGGGGGAGGCAAAAACATTCAGTACTTC. This codes for CASSLAPGGGKNIQYF.

This clonotype has only a few counts. The genes are TRBV5-1 and TRBJ2-1; D is ambiguous. The germline V gene has CDR1 SGHRS and CDR2 YFSETQ. This CDR3 contains 15 residues. Trimming stripped 0 bases from V and 6 bases from J, with 13 bases between. The CDR3 sequence is CASSLVLQTANEQFF. CDR3 DNA: TGCGCCAGCAGCTTGGTTCTACAGACGGCCAATGAGCAGTTCTTC.

The chain couples TRBV6-2 or TRBV6-3 to TRBJ2-3; a possible D gene is TRBD2 (6 bases). The CDR3 has 15 amino acids. Per the germline V gene, CDR1 is MNHEY and CDR2 is SVGEGT. V dropped 5 bases and J dropped 0 bases, with 12 bases sitting between them. The CDR3 protein is CASSNLASSTDTQYF. The CDR3 DNA sequence: TGTGCCAGCAGTAACCTAGCGTCTAGCACAGATACGCAGTATTTT.

This rearrangement joins TRBV7-7 to TRBJ2-5, with D unclear. V was clipped by 0 bases and J by 5 bases, with 7 bases between them. This CDR3 region has 13 residues. Germline V gene sequence: CDR1 SSHAT, CDR2 FNYEAQ (reference sequence). Here the CDR3 reads CASSLATRETQYF. CDR3 in DNA: TGTGCCAGCAGCTTAGCTACTCGGGAGACCCAGTACTTC.

This clonotype was counted between two and nine times. The J gene is TRBJ1-5, the V gene TRBV12-3 or TRBV12-4; TRBD1 is a possible D gene (5 bases). The V end was cut by 7 bases, the J end by 2 bases, with 12 bases between. The CDR3 has 14 residues. The CDR3 loop is CASTSTVGNQPQHF. The CDR3 DNA is TGTGCCAGCACCTCGACAGTGGGCAATCAGCCCCAGCATTTT.

This clonotype showed up just a few times. The chain carries TRBV6-2 or TRBV6-3 and TRBJ2-7, with D possibly TRBD2 on 5 matching bases. CDR3 length: 12 residues. Germline CDR1 and CDR2: MNHEY and SVGEGT. Trimming cost V 5 bases and J 6 bases, with 11 bases left between them. As DNA, the CDR3 is TGTGCCAGCAGTCCGCACCGGGGCGAGCAGTACTTC. It codes for CASSPHRGEQYF.

Only a few counts were recorded for this clonotype. This chain links TRBV5-1 with TRBJ2-4; D ambiguous. V lost 0 bases, J lost 1 base, and 14 bases lay in between. This CDR3 contains 17 residues. CDR1 and CDR2 (germline): SGHRS, YFSETQ. The CDR3 region is CASSLDPLHGAKNIQYF. CDR3 coding DNA: TGCGCCAGCAGCTTGGATCCGCTGCACGGTGCCAAAAACATTCAGTACTTC.

Worth noting for this clonotype: Germline and junction disagree at one end, which may indicate a read error. This rearrangement joins TRBV7-7 to TRBJ2-2; 13 bases are shared with TRBD2. Germline loops: CDR1 SSHAT, CDR2 FNYEAQ (reference sequence). The CDR3 totals 15 residues. In DNA form, the CDR3 reads TGTGCTAGCAGCCCCGGGACTAGCGGGGCAGGGGAGCTGTTTTTT. Translated: CASSPGTSGAGELFF.

This clonotype was found a few times. J is TRBJ1-6 and V is TRBV11-2; TRBD1 matches 7 bases. In germline, CDR1 is SGHAT, CDR2 FQNNGV. The CDR3 is made up of 15 amino acids. Trimming cost V 0 bases and J 10 bases; bases outside gene matches: 6. As DNA, the CDR3 is TGTGCCAGCAGCTTAGAACCCGGGACAGCCTCACCCCTCCACTTT. Translating gives CASSLEPGTASPLHF.

The V and J genes are TRBV20-1 and TRBJ2-5; 7 nucleotides match TRBD2. The CDR3 runs to 16 residues. V lost 6 bases, J lost 5 bases, and 18 bases stayed unmatched. Germline CDR1 DFQATT, CDR2 SNEGSKA (reference sequence). The DNA of the CDR3 is TGCAGTGCCCATTTATCCCGGGGAGGGGTTTTGGAGACCCAGTACTTC. Its protein product is CSAHLSRGGVLETQYF.